This T cell receptor (beta chain) was retrieved from a study of T cells in Graves' hyperthyroidism and ophthalmopathy. Study-wide results and limits: A model using 13 V-J features told ophthalmopathy apart from stable hyperthyroidism. Most thyroid clonotypes expanded above 0.001 were also detected in blood.

A lack of ophthalmopathy progression within 18 months defined stable Graves' hyperthyroidism. Per germline, CDR1 MNHGY and CDR2 SVAAGI. CDR3 length: 14 amino acids. Trimming at V came to 3 bases and at J to 3 bases, leaving 4 bases not matched to a gene. In this sample, this clonotype turned up a few times. Its matching antigen is unknown. Researchers amplified the TCR beta CDR3 regions from RNA transcripts. When the TCR CDR3 underwent first-round RT-PCR, the HTBI primer set was used. TCRdb analysed the multiplex PCR reads with MiXCR anew, one entry per CDR3 protein. This table holds some 740,000 distinct CDR3 sequences, about 14% found once.

The V call is TRBV6-9, the J call TRBJ1-2; 7 nucleotides align to TRBD1. The specimen sequenced was blood. The TCR sequence derives from a woman under 30 with Graves' hyperthyroidism. The CDR3 sequence: CASSYRGTDYGYTF. The CDR3 nucleotides read TGTGCCAGCAGTTACCGCGGGACAGACTATGGCTACACCTTC.